This TCR beta chain emerged from a study of blood T cell repertoires in COVID-19. For the study at large: The study drew acute and convalescent COVID-19 samples from the United States, Italy and Spain. Sources were T cells, B-cell-depleted T cells, or PBMCs; the material itself was cDNA or gDNA.

V was clipped by 6 bases and J by 4 bases; unmatched bases: 10. The CDR3 length is 17 residues. Germline CDR1 reads SGHTA; CDR2 reads FQGNSA. Assay: immunoSEQ multiplex PCR; the TCRdb copy retains only in-frame clones and omits some. This repertoire shows about 210,000 clones, about 83% found once; its top ten account for 2% to 3%. The chain links TRBV7-2 to TRBJ2-1; 12 bases fit TRBD2. The clonotype was recovered from a woman aged 40 to 49 with active or convalescent COVID-19. The sequencing input was peripheral blood. The CDR3 DNA reads as TGTGCCAGCAGACGACCGACTAGCGGGGGCCAATACAATGAGCAGTTCTTC. This codes for CASRRPTSGGQYNEQFF.